This paragraph covers one T cell receptor beta chain sequence. What it binds is unknown. The CDR3 consists of 13 residues. Trimming cost V 4 bases and J 4 bases, with 7 bases left between them. Germline CDR1 and CDR2: MNHEY and SVGAGI. The sample originates from a study of early stage breast cancer tumors. At the level of the study: Of around 16 invasive breast tumors, about a dozen were hormone receptor-positive, HER2-negative. Study-level points and caveats: Enriched TCRB sequences shared across patients were mostly commonly generated sequences.

Blood replicates held 0.5 ug DNA, tumor or normal breast approximately 1.5 ug, two each. Clones were sequenced by immunoSEQ multiplex PCR, and TCRdb holds only the in-frame ones, with some missing. The table records tens of thousands of clones, about 80% of them present only once. The TCR originated in a person in their thirties with breast cancer. The chain links TRBV6-5 to TRBJ2-2; D unclear. The material sequenced was blood. This chain's CDR3 is CASSSHSTGELFF. As DNA, the CDR3 is TGTGCCAGCAGTTCCCACAGCACCGGGGAGCTGTTTTTT.